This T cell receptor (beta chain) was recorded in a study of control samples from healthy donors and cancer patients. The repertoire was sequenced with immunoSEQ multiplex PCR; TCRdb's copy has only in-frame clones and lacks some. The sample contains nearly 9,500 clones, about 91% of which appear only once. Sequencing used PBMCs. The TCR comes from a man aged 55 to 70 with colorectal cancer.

In nucleotides, the CDR3 is TGTGCCAGTAGTAAGACAGGGGGCATGAACACTGAAGCTTTCTTT. Its protein is CASSKTGGMNTEAFF. The rearrangement links TRBV19 to TRBJ1-1; 10 bases are shared with TRBD1. With 4 bases clipped from V and 0 bases from J, the junction kept 2 bases outside the gene matches. The germline V gene has CDR1 LNHDA and CDR2 SQIVND (reference sequence). There are 15 residues in the CDR3. Full variable domain (remainder filled in from reference TRBV19 and TRBJ1-1): DGGITQSPKYLFRKEGQNVTLSCEQNLNHDAMYWYRQDPGQGLRLIYYSQIVNDFQKGDIAEGYSVSREKKESFPLTVTSAQKNPTAFYLCASSKTGGMNTEAFFGQGTRLTVV.